The following is a T cell receptor beta chain sequence with its context. The sample belongs to a study of Ad26.COV2.S vaccination and SARS-CoV-2 variants. The treatment denotes: roughly 18 received Ad26.COV2.S at low or high dose, single or two shots; several received placebo; per-sample allocation not given. Samples were taken on day 63 after the first vaccine or placebo injection. The CDR3 has 18 amino acids. The V gene lost 0 bases and the J gene lost 0 bases, with 15 bases spanning the gap. CDR1 LNHNV and CDR2 YYDKDF come from the germline V gene (reference sequence). Generated by immunoSEQ multiplex PCR, the TCRdb table keeps only in-frame clones and is missing some. The repertoire holds some 480,000 clones, around 90% seen once, with 13% in the top ten.

The sequence derives from a person between 18 and 65 years old who received the Ad26.COV2.S COVID-19 vaccine or a placebo. The sample was peripheral blood, taken in a trial of Ad26.COV2.S vaccine versus placebo. The chain couples TRBV15 to TRBJ2-1; maybe TRBD2 (6 bases). The CDR3 DNA sequence: TGTGCCACCAGCAGAGATATCACGGGAGCTAGCTCCTACAATGAGCAGTTCTTC. Its protein product is CATSRDITGASSYNEQFF.